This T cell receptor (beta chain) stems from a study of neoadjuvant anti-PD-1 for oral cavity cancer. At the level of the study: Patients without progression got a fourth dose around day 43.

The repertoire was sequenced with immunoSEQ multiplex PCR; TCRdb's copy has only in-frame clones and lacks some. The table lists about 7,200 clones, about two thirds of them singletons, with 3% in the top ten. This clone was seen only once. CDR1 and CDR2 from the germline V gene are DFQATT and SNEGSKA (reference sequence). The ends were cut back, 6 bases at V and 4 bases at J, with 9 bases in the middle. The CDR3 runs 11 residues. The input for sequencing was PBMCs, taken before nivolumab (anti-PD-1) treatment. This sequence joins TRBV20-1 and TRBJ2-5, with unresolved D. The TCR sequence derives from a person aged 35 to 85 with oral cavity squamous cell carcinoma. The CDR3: CSAEPRETQYF. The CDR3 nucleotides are TGCAGTGCCGAGCCTCGAGAGACCCAGTACTTC.